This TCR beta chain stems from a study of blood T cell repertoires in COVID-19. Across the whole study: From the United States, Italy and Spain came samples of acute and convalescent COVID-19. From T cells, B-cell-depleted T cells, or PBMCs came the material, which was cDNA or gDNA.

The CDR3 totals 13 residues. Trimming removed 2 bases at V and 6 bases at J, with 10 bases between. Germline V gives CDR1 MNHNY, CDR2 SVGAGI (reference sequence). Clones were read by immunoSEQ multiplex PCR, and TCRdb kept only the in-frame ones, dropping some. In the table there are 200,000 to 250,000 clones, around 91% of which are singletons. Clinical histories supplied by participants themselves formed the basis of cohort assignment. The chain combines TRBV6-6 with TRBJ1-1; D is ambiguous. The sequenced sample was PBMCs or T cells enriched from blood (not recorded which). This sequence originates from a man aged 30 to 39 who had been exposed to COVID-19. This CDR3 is CASSYGVGPEAFF. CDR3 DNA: TGTGCCAGCAGTTACGGAGTGGGTCCTGAAGCTTTCTTT.